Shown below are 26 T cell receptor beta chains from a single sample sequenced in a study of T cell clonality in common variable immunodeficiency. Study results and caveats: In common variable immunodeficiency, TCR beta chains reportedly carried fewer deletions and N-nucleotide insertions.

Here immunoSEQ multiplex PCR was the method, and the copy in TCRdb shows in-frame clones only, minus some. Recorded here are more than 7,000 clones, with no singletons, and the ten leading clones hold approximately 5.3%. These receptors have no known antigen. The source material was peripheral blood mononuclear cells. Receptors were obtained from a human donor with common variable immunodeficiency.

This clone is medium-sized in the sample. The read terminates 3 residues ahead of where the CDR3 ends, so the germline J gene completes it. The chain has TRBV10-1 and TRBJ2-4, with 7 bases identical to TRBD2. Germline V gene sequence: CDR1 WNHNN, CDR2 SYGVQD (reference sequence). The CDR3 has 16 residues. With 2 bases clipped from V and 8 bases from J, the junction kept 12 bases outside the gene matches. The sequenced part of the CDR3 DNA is TGCGCCAGCAGTGAGGGGCGGGGGTTGGAAGGAGACATT. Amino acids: CASSEGRGLEGDI. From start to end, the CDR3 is CASSEGRGLEGDIQYF.

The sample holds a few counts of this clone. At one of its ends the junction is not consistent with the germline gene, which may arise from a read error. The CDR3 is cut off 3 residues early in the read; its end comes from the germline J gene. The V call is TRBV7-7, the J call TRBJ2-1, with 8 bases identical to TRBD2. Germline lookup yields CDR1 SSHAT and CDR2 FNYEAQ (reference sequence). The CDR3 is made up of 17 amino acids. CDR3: CASSPRERELGYNEQFF. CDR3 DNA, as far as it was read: TGTGCTAGCAGCCCCCGCGAGCGGGAGTTGGGCTACAATGAG.

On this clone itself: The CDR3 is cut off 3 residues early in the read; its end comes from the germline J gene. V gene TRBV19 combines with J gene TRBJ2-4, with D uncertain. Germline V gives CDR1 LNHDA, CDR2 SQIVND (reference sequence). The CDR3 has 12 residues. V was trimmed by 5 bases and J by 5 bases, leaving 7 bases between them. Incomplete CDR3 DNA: TGTGCCAGTAGTGCGGTAGAAAACATT. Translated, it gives CASSAVENI. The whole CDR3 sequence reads CASSAVENIQYF.

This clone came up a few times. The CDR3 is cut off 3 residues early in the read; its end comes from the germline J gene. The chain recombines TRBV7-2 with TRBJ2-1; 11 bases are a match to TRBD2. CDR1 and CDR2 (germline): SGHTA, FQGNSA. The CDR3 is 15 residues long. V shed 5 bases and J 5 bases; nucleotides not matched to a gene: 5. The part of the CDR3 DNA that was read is TGTGCCAGCAGCGCGACTAGCGGGAAACACAATGAG. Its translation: CASSATSGKHNE. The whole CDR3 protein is CASSATSGKHNEQFF.

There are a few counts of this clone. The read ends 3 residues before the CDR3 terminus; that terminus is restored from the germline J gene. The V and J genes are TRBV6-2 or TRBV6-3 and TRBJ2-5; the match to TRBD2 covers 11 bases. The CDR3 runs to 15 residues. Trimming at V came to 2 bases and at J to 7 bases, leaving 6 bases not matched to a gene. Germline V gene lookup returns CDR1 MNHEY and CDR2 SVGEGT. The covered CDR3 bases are TGTGCCAGCAGTTACGTGCTAGCGGGAGGAGGGACC. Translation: CASSYVLAGGGT. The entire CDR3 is CASSYVLAGGGTQYF.

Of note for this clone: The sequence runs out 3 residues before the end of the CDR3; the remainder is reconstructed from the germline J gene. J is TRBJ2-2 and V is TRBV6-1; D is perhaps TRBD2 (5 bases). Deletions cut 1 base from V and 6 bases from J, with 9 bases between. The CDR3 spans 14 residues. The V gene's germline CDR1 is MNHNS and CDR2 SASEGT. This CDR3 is CASSEVSAAGELFF. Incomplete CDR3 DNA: TGTGCCAGCAGTGAAGTGTCAGCGGCCGGGGAG.

The CDR3 loop reads CASSTRPFGANTEAFF. The CDR3 DNA, read in part, is TGTGCCAGCTCCACCAGGCCTTTTGGGGCGAACACTGAA. The rearrangement uses TRBV18 and TRBJ1-1, with a tentative D call TRBD1 (5 bases). The missing CDR3 end, 3 residues past where the read stops, is filled in from the germline J gene. The germline V gene encodes CDR1 KGHSH and CDR2 LQKENI. V shed 6 bases and J shed 1 base, with 18 bases lying between them. This CDR3 comprises 16 residues.

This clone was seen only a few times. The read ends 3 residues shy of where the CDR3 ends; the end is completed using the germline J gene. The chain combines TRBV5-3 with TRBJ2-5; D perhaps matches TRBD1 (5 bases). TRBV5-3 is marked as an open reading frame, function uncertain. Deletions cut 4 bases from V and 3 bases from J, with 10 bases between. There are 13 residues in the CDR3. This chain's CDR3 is CARSSRAKETQYF. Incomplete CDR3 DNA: TGTGCCAGAAGCAGCAGGGCGAAAGAGACC.

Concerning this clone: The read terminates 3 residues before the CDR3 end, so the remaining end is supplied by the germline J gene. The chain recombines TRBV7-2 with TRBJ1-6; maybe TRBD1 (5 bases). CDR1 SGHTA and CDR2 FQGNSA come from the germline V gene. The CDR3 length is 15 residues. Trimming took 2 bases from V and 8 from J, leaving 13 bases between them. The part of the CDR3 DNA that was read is TGTGCCAGCAGCTTACTGCAGGGAGGCGATTCACCC. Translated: CASSLLQGGDSP. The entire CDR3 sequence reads CASSLLQGGDSPLHF.

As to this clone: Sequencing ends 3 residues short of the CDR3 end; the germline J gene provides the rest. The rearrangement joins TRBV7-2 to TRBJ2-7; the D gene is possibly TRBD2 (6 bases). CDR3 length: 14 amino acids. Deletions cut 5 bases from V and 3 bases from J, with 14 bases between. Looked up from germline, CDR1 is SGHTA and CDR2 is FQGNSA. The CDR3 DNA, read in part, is TGTGCCAGCAGCCAGGAGCGGGCAAGCTACGAG. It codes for CASSQERASYE. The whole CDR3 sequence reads CASSQERASYEQYF. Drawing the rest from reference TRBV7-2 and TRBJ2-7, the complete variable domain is GAGVSQSPSNKVTEKGKDVELRCDPISGHTALYWYRQSLGQGLEFLIYFQGNSAPDKSGLPSDRFSAERTGGSVSTLTIQRTQQEDSAVYLCASSQERASYEQYFGPGTRLTVT.

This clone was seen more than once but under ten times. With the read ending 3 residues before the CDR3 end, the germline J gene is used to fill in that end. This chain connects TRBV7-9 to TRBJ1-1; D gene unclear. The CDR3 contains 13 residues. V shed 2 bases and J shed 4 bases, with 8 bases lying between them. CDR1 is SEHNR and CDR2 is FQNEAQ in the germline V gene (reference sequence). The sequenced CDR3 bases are TGTGCCAGCAGCTTAAAGGGTGGCACTGAA. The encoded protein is CASSLKGGTE. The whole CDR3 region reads CASSLKGGTEAFF. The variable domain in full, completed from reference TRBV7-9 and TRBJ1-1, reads DTGVSQNPRHKITKRGQNVTFRCDPISEHNRLYWYRQTLGQGPEFLTYFQNEAQLEKSRLLSDRFSAERPKGSFSTLEIQRTEQGDSAMYLCASSLKGGTEAFFGQGTRLTVV.

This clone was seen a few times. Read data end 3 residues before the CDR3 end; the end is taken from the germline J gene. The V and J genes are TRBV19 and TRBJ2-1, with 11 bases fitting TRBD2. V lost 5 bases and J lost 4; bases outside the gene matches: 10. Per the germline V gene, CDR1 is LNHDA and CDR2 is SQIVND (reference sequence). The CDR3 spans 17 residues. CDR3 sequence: CASSEGRLAGFYNEQFF. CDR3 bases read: TGTGCCAGTAGTGAAGGGAGACTAGCGGGGTTTTACAATGAG.

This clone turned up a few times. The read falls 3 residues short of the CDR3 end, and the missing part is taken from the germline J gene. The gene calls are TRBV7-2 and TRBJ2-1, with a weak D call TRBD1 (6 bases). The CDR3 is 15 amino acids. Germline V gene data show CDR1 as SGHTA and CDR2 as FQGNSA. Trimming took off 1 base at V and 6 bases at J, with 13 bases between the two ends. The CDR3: CASSLGTAAGNEQFF. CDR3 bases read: TGTGCCAGCAGCTTAGGGACAGCAGCCGGCAATGAG.

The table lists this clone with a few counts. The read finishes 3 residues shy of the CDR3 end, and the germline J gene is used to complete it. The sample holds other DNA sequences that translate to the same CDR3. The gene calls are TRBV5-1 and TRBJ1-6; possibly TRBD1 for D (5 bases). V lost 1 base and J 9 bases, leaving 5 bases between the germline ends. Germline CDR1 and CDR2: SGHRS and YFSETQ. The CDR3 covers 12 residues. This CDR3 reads CASSLQGSPLHF. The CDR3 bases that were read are TGCGCCAGCAGCTTGCAGGGTTCACCC.

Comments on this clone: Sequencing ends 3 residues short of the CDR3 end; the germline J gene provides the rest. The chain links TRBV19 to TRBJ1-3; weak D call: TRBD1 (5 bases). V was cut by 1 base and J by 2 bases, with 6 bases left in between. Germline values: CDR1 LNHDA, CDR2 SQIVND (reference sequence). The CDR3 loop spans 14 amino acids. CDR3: CASSIGGAGNTIYF. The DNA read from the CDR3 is TGTGCCAGTAGTATAGGAGGGGCTGGAAACACC.

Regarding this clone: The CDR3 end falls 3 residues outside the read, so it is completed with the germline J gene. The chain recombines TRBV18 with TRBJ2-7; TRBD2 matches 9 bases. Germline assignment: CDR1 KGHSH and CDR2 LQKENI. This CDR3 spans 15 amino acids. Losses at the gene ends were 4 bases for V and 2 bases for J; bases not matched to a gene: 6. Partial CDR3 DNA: TGTGCCAGCTCACTGGGAGCGGGAGGTCCCTACGAG. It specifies CASSLGAGGPYE. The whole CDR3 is CASSLGAGGPYEQYF.

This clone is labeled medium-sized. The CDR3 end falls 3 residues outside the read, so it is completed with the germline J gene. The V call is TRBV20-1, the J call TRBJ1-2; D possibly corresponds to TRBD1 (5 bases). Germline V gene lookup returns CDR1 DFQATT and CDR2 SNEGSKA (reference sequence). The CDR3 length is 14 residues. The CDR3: CSASHPRAPDGYTF. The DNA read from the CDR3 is TGCAGTGCTAGTCATCCCAGGGCCCCTGACGGC.

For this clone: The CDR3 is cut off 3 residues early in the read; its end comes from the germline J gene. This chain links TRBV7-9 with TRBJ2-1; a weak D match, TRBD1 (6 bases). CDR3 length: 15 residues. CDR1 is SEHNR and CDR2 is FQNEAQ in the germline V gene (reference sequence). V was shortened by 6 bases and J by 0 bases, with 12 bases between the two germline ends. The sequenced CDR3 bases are TGTGCCAGCAGAGATACAGGGAGCTCCTACAATGAG. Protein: CASRDTGSSYNE. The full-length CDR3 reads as CASRDTGSSYNEQFF. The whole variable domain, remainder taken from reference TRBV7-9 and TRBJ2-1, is DTGVSQNPRHKITKRGQNVTFRCDPISEHNRLYWYRQTLGQGPEFLTYFQNEAQLEKSRLLSDRFSAERPKGSFSTLEIQRTEQGDSAMYLCASRDTGSSYNEQFFGPGTRLTVL.

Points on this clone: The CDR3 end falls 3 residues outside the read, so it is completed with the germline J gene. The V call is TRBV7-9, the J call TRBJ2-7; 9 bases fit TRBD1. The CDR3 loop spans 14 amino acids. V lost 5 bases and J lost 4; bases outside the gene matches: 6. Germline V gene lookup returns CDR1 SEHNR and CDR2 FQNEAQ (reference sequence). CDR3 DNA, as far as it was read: TGTGCCAGCAGCCCCGGGACAGGGTTTTACGAG. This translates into CASSPGTGFYE. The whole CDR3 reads CASSPGTGFYEQYF.

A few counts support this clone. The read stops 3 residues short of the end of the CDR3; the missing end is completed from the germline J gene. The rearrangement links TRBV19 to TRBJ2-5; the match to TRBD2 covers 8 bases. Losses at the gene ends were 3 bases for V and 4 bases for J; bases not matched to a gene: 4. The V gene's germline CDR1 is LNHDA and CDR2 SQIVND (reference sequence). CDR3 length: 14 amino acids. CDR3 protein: CASSIGLAGETQYF. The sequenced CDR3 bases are TGTGCCAGTAGTATCGGGCTAGCGGGAGAGACC.

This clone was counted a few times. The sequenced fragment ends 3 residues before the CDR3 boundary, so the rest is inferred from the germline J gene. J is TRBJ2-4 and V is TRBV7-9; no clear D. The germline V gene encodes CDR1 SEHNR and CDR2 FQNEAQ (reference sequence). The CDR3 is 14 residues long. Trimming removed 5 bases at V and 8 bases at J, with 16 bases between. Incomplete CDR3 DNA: TGTGCCAGCAGCCTCGAGCCGTTGAAACACATT. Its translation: CASSLEPLKHI. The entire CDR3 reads CASSLEPLKHIQYF.

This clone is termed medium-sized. CDR3 DNA, as far as it was read: TGCAGCGTTGAATCAGCTAGACCGGGCACCGGGGAG. Translated: CSVESARPGTGE. The whole CDR3 sequence is CSVESARPGTGELFF. This sequence joins TRBV29-1 and TRBJ2-2, with D uncertain. The read terminates 3 residues before the CDR3 end, so the remaining end is supplied by the germline J gene. V lost 2 bases and J 4 bases, leaving 14 bases between the germline ends. Germline loops: CDR1 SQVTM, CDR2 ANQGSEA. This CDR3 comprises 15 residues.

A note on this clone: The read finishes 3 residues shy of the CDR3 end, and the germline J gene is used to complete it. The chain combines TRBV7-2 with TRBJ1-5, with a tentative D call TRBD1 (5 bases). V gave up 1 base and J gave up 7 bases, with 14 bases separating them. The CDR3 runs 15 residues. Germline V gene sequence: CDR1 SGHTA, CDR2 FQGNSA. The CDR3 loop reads CASSLGGEYSQPQHF. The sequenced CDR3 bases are TGTGCCAGCAGCTTAGGAGGGGAATATTCACAGCCC.

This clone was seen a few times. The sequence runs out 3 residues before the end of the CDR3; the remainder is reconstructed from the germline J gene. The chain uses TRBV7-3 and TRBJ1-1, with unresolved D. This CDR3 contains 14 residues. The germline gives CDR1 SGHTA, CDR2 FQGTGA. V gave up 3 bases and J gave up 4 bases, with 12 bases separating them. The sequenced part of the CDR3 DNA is TGTGCCAGCAGCTTTCGGGGAGGGAGCACTGAA. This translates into CASSFRGGSTE. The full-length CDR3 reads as CASSFRGGSTEAFF. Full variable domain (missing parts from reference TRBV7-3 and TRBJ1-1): GAGVSQTPSNKVTEKGKYVELRCDPISGHTALYWYRQSLGQGPEFLIYFQGTGAADDSGLPNDRFFAVRPEGSVSTLKIQRTERGDSAVYLCASSFRGGSTEAFFGQGTRLTVV.

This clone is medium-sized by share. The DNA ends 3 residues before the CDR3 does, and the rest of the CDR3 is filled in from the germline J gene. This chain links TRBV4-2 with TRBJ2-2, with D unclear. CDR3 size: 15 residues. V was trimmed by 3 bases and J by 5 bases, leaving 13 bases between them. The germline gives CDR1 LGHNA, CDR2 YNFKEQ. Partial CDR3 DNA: TGTGCCAGCAGCCAGCGACATTCACGAACCGGGGAG. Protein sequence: CASSQRHSRTGE. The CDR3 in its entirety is CASSQRHSRTGELFF.

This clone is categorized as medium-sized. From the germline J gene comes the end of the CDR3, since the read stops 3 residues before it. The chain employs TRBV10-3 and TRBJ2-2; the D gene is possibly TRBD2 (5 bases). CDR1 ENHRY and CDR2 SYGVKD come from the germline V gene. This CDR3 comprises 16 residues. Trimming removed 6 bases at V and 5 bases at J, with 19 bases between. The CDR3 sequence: CAISLTTGPGTGELFF. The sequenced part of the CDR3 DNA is TGTGCCATCAGCCTGACTACTGGACCGGGGACCGGGGAG.